Sequencing of this T cell receptor beta chain was carried out in a study of metastatic and nonmetastatic thyroid tumors. TCRdb re-called the PCR reads through MiXCR. The data show some 19,000 clones, with around a third seen just once and about 20% held by the top ten. Germline CDR1 reads MDHEN; CDR2 reads SYDVKM. This CDR3 spans 15 amino acids. With 3 bases removed from V and 0 bases from J, the gap between germline ends came to 12 bases. Every patient underwent thyroid surgery untreated. The J gene is TRBJ2-7, the V gene TRBV28, with D unclear. Sequenced input: adjacent normal tissue. This TCR was sampled from a female donor with papillary thyroid cancer or a benign thyroid nodule (not recorded which). Some clones in this sample may be carry-over from other donors' samples. For the CDR3, the DNA is TGTGCCAGCAGTTTGAGGATTGGTCGCTCCTACGAGCAGTACTTC. Translation: CASSLRIGRSYEQYF.